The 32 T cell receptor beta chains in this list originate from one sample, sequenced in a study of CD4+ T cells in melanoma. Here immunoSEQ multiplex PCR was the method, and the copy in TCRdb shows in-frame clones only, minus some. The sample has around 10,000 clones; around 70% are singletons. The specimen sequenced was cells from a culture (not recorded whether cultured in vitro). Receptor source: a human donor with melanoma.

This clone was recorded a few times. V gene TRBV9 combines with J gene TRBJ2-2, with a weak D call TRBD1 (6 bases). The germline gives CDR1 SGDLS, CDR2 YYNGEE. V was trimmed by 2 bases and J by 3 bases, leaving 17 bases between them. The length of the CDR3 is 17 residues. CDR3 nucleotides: TGTGCCAGCAGCGTGTCATTTATGGCAGGGGACACCGGGGAGCTGTTTTTT. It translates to CASSVSFMAGDTGELFF.

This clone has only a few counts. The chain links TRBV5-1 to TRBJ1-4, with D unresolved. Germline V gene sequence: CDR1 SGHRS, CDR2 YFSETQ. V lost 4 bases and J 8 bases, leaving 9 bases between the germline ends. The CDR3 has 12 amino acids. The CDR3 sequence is CASSQMGEKLFF. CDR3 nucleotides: TGCGCCAGCAGCCAAATGGGGGAAAAACTGTTTTTT.

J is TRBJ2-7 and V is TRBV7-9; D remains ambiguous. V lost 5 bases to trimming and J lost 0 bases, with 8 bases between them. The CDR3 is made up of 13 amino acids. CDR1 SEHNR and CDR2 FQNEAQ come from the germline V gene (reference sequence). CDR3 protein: CASSPFSSYEQYF. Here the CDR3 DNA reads TGTGCCAGCAGCCCCTTCAGCTCCTACGAGCAGTACTTC. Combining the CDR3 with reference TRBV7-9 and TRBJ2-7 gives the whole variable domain DTGVSQNPRHKITKRGQNVTFRCDPISEHNRLYWYRQTLGQGPEFLTYFQNEAQLEKSRLLSDRFSAERPKGSFSTLEIQRTEQGDSAMYLCASSPFSSYEQYFGPGTRLTVT.

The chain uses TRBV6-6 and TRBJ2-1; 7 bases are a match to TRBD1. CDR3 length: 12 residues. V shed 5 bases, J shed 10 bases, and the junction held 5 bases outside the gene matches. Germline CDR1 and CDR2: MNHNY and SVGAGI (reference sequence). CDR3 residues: CASSPGGREQFF. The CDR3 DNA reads TGTGCCAGCAGTCCAGGGGGTAGAGAGCAGTTCTTC.

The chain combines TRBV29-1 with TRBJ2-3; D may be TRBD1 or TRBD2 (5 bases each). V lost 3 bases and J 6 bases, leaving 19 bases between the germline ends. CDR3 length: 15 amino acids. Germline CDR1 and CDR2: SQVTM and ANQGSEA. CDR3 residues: CSVEANPGRGDTQYF. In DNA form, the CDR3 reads TGCAGCGTTGAGGCAAACCCGGGACGGGGCGATACGCAGTATTTT.

The CDR3 DNA sequence: TGTGCCAGCAGTGAATATGGGACAGAGGACTATGGCTACACCTTC. Its protein product is CASSEYGTEDYGYTF. The J gene is TRBJ1-2, the V gene TRBV25-1; 7 bases map to TRBD1. This CDR3 contains 15 residues. Germline loops: CDR1 MGHDK, CDR2 SYGVNS. V dropped 0 bases and J dropped 3; count of bases not matched to a gene: 4.

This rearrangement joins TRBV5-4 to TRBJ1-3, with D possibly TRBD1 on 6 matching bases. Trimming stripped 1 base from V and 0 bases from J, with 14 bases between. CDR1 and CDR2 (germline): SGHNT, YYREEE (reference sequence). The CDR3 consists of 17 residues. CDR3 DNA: TGTGCCAGCAGCTTGACGCGGGGGGCCACCTCTGGAAACACCATATATTTT. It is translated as CASSLTRGATSGNTIYF.

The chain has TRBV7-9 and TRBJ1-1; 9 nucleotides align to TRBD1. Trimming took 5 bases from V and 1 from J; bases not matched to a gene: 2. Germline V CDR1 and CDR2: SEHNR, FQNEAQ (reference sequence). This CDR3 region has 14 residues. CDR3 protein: CASSRGQGNTEAFF. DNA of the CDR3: TGTGCCAGCAGCCGGGGACAGGGGAACACTGAAGCTTTCTTT.

Here the CDR3 reads CASSPLRGLSNEKLFF. CDR3 sequence (DNA): TGTGCCAGCAGTCCCCTTCGGGGGCTGAGTAATGAAAAACTGTTTTTT. The chain couples TRBV7-9 to TRBJ1-4; D may be TRBD1 (6 bases). V was pared by 6 bases and J by 4 bases, with 18 bases between. The CDR3 loop spans 16 amino acids. Germline V gives CDR1 SEHNR, CDR2 FQNEAQ (reference sequence).

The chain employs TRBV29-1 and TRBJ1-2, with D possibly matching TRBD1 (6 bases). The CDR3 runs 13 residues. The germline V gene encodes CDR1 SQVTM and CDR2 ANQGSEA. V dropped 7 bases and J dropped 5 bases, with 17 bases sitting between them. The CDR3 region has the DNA TGCAGCGCCGCTACAGGGAGCCGATATGGCTACACCTTC. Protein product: CSAATGSRYGYTF.

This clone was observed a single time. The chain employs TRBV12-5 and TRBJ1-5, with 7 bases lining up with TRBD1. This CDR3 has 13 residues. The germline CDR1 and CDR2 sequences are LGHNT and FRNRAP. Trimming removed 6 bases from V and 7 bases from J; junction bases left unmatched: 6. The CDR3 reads CASGNRGRQPQHF. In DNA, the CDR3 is TGTGCTAGTGGCAACAGGGGTAGACAGCCCCAGCATTTT. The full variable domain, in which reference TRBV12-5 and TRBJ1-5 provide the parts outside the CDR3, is DARVTQTPRHKVTEMGQEVTMRCQPILGHNTVFWYRQTMMQGLELLAYFRNRAPLDDSGMPKDRFSAEMPDATLATLKIQPSEPRDSAVYFCASGNRGRQPQHFGDGTRLSIL.

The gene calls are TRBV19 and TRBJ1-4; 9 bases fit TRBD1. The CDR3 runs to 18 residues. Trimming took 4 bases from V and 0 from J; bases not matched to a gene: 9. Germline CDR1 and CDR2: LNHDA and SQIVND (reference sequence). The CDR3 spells CASSTNTGGGATNEKLFF. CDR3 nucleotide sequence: TGTGCCAGTAGTACGAATACAGGGGGCGGCGCAACTAATGAAAAACTGTTTTTT. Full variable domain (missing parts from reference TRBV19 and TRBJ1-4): DGGITQSPKYLFRKEGQNVTLSCEQNLNHDAMYWYRQDPGQGLRLIYYSQIVNDFQKGDIAEGYSVSREKKESFPLTVTSAQKNPTAFYLCASSTNTGGGATNEKLFFGSGTQLSVL.

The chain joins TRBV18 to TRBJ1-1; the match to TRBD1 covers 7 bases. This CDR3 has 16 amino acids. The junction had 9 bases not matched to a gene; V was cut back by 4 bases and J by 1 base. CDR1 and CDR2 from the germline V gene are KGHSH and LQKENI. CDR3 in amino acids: CASSHAATGRNTEAFF. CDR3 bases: TGTGCCAGCTCACACGCGGCGACAGGGCGGAACACTGAAGCTTTCTTT.

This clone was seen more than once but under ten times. The CDR3: CASSPWVSGSDGYTF. CDR3 DNA sequence: TGTGCCAGCAGCCCTTGGGTTTCAGGGAGCGACGGCTACACCTTC. The V call is TRBV27, the J call TRBJ1-2; D is perhaps TRBD1 (5 bases). The CDR3 is 15 residues long. Per germline, CDR1 MNHEY and CDR2 SMNVEV (reference sequence). V dropped 6 bases and J dropped 8 bases, with 22 bases sitting between them.

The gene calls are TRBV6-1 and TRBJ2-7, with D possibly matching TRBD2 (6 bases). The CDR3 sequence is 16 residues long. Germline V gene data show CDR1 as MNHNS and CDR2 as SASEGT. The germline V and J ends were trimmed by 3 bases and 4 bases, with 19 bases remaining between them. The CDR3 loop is CASSDGGRRGEYEQYF. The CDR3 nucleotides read TGTGCCAGCAGTGACGGGGGACGTCGGGGCGAATACGAGCAGTACTTC.

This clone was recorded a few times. CDR3 region: CASSSRVGGANVLTF. CDR3 DNA: TGTGCCAGCAGCTCCAGGGTAGGTGGGGCCAACGTCCTGACTTTC. J is TRBJ2-6 and V is TRBV7-9; D is possibly TRBD1 (5 bases). This CDR3 contains 15 residues. Trimming took off 4 bases at V and 3 bases at J, with 10 bases between the two ends. Germline assignment: CDR1 SEHNR and CDR2 FQNEAQ (reference sequence).

CDR3 protein: CASSATGGHTGELFF. In nucleotides, the CDR3 is TGCGCCAGCAGCGCAACAGGGGGGCACACCGGGGAGCTGTTTTTT. The chain is built from TRBV5-1 and TRBJ2-2; the match to TRBD1 covers 8 bases. This CDR3 has 15 amino acids. The germline gives CDR1 SGHRS, CDR2 YFSETQ. Losses at the gene ends were 4 bases for V and 3 bases for J; bases not matched to a gene: 5.

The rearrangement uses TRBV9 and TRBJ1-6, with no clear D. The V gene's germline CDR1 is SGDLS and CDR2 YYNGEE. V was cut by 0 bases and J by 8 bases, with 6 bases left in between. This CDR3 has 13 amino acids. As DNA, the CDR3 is TGTGCCAGCAGCGTAGTTCAAGATTCACCCCTCCACTTT. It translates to CASSVVQDSPLHF.

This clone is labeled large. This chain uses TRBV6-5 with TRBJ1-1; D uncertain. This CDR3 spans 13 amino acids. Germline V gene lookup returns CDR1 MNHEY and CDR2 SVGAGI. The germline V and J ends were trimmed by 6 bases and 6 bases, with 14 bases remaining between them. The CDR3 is CASRSRDAAEAFF. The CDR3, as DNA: TGTGCCAGCAGATCGAGGGATGCAGCTGAAGCTTTCTTT.

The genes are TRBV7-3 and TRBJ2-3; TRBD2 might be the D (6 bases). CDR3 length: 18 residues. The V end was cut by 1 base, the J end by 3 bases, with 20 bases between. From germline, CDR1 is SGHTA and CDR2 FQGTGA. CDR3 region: CASSLNGGGRVLTDTQYF. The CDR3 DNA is TGTGCCAGCAGCTTAAACGGGGGAGGCAGGGTCTTGACAGATACGCAGTATTTT. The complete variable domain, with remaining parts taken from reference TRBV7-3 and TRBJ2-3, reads GAGVSQTPSNKVTEKGKYVELRCDPISGHTALYWYRQSLGQGPEFLIYFQGTGAADDSGLPNDRFFAVRPEGSVSTLKIQRTERGDSAVYLCASSLNGGGRVLTDTQYFGPGTRLTVL.

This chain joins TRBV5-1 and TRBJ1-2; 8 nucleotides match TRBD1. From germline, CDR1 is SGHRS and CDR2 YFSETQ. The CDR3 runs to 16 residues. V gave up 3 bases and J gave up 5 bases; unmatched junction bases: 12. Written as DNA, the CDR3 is TGCGCCAGCAGCTCAGATACACAGGGGGGATTATATGGCTACACCTTC. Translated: CASSSDTQGGLYGYTF.

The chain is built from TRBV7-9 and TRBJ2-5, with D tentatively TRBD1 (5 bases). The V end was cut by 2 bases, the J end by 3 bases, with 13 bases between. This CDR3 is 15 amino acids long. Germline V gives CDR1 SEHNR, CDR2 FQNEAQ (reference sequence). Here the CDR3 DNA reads TGTGCCAGCAGCTTAAAGGGCAGGGTAGAAGAGACCCAGTACTTC. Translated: CASSLKGRVEETQYF.

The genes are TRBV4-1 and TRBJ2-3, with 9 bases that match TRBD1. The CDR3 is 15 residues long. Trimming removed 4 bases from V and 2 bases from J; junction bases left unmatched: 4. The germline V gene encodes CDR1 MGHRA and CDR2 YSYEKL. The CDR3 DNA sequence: TGCGCCAGCAGCCTCCGGGACAGGGCCACAGATACGCAGTATTTT. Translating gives CASSLRDRATDTQYF.

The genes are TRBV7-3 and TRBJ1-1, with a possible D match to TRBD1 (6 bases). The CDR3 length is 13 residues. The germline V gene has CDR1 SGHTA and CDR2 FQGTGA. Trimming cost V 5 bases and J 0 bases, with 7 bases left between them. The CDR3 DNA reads TGTGCCAGCAGCACAGGGCTGAACACTGAAGCTTTCTTT. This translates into CASSTGLNTEAFF.

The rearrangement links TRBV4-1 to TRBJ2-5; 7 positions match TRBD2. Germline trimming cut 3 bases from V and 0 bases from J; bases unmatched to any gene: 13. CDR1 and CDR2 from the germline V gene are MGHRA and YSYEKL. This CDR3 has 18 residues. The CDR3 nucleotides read TGCGCCAGCAGCCACATCTTCAAGGCGGGGGTGGACCAAGAGACCCAGTACTTC. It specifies CASSHIFKAGVDQETQYF.

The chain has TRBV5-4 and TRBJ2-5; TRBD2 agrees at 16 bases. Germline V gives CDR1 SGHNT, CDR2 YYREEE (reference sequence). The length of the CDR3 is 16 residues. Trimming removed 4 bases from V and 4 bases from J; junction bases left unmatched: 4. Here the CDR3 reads CASSDGTSGGAETQYF. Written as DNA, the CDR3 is TGTGCCAGCAGCGACGGGACTAGCGGGGGGGCAGAGACCCAGTACTTC.

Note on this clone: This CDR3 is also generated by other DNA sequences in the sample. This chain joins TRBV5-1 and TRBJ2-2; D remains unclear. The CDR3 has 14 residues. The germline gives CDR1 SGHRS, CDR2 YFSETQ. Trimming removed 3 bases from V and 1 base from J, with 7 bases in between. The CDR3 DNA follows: TGCGCCAGCAGCTCCGACGGGAACACCGGGGAGCTGTTTTTT. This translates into CASSSDGNTGELFF.

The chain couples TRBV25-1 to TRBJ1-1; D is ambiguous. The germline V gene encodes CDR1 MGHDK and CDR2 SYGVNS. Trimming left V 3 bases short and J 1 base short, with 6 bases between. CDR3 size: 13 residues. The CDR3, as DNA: TGTGCCAGCAGTGAGGGCCCGAACACTGAAGCTTTCTTT. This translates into CASSEGPNTEAFF.

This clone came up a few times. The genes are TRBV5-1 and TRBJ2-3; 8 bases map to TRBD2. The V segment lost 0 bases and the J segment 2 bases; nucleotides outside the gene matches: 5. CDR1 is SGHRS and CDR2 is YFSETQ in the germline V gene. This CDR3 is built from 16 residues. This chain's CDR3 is CASSLGTSWATDTQYF. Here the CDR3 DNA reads TGCGCCAGCAGCTTGGGGACTAGCTGGGCCACAGATACGCAGTATTTT.

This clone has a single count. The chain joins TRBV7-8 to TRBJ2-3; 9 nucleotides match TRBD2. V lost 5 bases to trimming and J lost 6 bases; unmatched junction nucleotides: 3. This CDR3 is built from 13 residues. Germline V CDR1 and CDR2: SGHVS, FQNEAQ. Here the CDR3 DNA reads TGTGCCAGCAGCGCGGGGGGGCCTGATACGCAGTATTTT. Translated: CASSAGGPDTQYF.

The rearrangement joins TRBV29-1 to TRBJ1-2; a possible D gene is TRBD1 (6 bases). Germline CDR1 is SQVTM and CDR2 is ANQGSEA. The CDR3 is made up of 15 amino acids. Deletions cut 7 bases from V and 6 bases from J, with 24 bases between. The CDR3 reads CSAGGGRSTENGYTF. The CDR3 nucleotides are TGCAGCGCTGGGGGGGGGCGGTCGACTGAGAATGGCTACACCTTC. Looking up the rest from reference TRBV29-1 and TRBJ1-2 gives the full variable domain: SAVISQKPSRDICQRGTSLTIQCQVDSQVTMMFWYRQQPGQSLTLIATANQGSEATYESGFVIDKFPISRPNLTFSTLTVSNMSPEDSSIYLCSAGGGRSTENGYTFGSGTRLTVV.

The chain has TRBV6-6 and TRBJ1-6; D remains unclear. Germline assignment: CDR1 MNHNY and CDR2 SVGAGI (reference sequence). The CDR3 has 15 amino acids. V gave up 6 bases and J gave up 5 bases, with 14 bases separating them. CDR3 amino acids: CASRGKDRDNSPLHF. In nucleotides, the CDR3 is TGTGCCAGCAGAGGAAAGGACCGAGATAATTCACCCCTCCACTTT.